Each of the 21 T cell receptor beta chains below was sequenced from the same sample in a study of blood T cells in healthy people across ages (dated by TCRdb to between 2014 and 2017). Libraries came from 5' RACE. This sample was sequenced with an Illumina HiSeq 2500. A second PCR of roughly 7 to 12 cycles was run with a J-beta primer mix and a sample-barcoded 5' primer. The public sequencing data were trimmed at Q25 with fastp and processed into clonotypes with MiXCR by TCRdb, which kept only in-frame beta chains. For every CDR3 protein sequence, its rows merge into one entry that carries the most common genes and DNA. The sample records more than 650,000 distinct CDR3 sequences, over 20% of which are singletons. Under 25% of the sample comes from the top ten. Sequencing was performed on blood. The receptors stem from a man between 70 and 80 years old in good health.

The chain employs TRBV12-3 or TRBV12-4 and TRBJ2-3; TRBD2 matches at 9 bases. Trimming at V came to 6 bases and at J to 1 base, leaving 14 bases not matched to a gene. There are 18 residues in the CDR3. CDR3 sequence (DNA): TGTGCCAGCAGCGCTCGGCACAGAGCGGGGGGCCGCACAGATACGCAGTATTTT. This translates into CASSARHRAGGRTDTQYF.

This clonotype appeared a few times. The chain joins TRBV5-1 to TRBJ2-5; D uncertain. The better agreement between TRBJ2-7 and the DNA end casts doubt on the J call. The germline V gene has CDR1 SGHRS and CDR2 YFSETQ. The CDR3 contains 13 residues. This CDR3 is CASSLEQYLEQYF. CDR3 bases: TGCGCCAGCAGCTTGGAACAGTACCTCGAGCAGTACTTC.

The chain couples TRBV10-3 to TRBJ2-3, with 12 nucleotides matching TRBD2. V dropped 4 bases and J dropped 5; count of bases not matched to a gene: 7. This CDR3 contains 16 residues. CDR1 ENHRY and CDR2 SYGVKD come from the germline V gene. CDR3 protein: CAISGGGLAGQDTQYF. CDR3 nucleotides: TGTGCCATCAGTGGAGGAGGACTAGCGGGGCAAGATACGCAGTATTTT.

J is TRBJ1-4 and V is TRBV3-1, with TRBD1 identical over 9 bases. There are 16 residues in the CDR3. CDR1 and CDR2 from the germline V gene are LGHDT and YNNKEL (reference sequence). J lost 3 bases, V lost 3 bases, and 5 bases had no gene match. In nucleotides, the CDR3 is TGTGCCAGCAGCCAGCCTACAGGGGGCCCTAATGAAAAACTGTTTTTT. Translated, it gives CASSQPTGGPNEKLFF.

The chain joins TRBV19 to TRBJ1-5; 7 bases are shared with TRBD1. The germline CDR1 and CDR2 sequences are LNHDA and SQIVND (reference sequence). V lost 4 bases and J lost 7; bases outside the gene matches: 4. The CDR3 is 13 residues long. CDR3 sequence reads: CASSKQGMQPQHF. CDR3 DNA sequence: TGTGCCAGTAGTAAACAGGGGATGCAGCCCCAGCATTTT.

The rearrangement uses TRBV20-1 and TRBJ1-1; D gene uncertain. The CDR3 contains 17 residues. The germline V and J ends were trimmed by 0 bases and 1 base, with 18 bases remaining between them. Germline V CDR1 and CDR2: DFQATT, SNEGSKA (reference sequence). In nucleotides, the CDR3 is TGCAGTGCTAGAGAAAGGTGGAACGGCCGGGGGAACACTGAAGCTTTCTTT. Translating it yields CSARERWNGRGNTEAFF.

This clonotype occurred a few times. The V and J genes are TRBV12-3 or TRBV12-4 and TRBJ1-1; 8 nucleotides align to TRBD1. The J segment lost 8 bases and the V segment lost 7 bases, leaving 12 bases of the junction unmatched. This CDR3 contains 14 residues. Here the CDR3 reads CASTQGAFDPEAFF. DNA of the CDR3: TGTGCCAGCACTCAGGGGGCGTTTGACCCCGAAGCTTTCTTT.

CDR3 DNA sequence: TGCAGCGTTAAAATCGGGACAGGGACTGGCTACACCTTC. Protein product: CSVKIGTGTGYTF. The chain uses TRBV29-1 and TRBJ1-2; 9 nucleotides line up with TRBD1. V lost 5 bases, J lost 7 bases, and 8 bases stayed unmatched. There are 13 residues in the CDR3. Germline lookup yields CDR1 SQVTM and CDR2 ANQGSEA.

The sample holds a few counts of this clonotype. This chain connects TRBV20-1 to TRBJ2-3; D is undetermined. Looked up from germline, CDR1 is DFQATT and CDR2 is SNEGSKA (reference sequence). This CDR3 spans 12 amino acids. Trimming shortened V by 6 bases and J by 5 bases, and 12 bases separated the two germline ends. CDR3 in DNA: TGCAGTGCCCCGGACGGGTTAGATACGCAGTATTTT. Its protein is CSAPDGLDTQYF.

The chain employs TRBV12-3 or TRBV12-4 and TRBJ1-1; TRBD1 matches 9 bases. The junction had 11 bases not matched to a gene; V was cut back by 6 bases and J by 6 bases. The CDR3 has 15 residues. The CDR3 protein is CASRKTGGARAEAFF. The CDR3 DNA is TGTGCCAGCAGAAAAACAGGGGGCGCGAGGGCTGAAGCTTTCTTT.

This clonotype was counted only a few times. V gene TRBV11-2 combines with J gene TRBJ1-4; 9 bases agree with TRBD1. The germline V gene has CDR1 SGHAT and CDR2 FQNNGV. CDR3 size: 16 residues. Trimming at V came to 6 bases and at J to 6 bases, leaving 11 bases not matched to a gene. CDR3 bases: TGTGCCAGCAGTACGCGGGGAACAGGGGGCTATGAAAAACTGTTTTTT. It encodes CASSTRGTGGYEKLFF.

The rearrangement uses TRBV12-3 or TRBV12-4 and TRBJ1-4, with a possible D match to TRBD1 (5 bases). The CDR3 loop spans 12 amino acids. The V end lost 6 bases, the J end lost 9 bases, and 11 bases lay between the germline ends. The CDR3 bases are TGTGCCAGCAGCCGCGGGGGGAAAAAACTGTTTTTT. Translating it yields CASSRGGKKLFF.

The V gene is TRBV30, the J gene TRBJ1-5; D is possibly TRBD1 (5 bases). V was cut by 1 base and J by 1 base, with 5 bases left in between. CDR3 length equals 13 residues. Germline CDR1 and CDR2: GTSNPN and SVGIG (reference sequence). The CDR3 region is CAWSGDSNQPQHF. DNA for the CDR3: TGTGCCTGGAGTGGGGACAGCAATCAGCCCCAGCATTTT.

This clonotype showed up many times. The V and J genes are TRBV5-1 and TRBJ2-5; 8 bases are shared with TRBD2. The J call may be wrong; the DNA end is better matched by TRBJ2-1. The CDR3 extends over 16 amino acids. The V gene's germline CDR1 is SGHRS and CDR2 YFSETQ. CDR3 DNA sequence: TGCGCCAGCAGCTTGGGTATTTTAGCGGGATACAATGAGCAGTTCTTC. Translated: CASSLGILAGYNEQFF.

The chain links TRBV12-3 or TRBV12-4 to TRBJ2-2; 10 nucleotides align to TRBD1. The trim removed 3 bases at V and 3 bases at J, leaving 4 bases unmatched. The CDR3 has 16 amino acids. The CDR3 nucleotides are TGTGCCAGCAGTTTTTTCGGGACAGGGGACACCGGGGAGCTGTTTTTT. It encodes CASSFFGTGDTGELFF.

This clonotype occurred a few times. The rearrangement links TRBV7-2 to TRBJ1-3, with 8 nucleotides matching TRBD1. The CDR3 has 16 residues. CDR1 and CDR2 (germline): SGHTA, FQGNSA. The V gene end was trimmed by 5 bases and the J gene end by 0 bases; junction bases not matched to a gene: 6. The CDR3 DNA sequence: TGTGCCAGCAGCCTCAGGGGGCCCCGCTCTGGAAACACCATATATTTT. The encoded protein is CASSLRGPRSGNTIYF.

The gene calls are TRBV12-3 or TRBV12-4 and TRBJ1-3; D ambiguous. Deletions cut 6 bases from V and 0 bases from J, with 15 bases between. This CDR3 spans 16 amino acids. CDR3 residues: CASRKWAVTSGNTIYF. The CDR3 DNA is TGTGCCAGCAGAAAATGGGCCGTGACCTCTGGAAACACCATATATTTT.

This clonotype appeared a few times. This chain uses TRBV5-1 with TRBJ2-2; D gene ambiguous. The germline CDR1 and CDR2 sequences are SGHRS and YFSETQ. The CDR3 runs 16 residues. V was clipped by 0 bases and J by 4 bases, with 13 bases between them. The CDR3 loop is CASSLVGTRGTGELFF. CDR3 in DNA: TGCGCCAGCAGCTTGGTTGGAACCCGAGGCACCGGGGAGCTGTTTTTT.

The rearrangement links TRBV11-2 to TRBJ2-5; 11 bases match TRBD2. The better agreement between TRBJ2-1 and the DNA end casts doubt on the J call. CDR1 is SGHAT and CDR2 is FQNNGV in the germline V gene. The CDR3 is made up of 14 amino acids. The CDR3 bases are TGTGCCAGCAGCTTCCGACTAGCGGGGTATGAGCAGTTCTTC. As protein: CASSFRLAGYEQFF.

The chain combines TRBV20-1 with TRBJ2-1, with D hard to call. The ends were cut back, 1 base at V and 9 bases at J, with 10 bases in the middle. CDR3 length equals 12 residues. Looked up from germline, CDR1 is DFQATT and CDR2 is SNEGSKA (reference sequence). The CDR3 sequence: CSARGQVLEQFF. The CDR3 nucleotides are TGCAGTGCTAGAGGTCAAGTTCTTGAGCAGTTCTTC.

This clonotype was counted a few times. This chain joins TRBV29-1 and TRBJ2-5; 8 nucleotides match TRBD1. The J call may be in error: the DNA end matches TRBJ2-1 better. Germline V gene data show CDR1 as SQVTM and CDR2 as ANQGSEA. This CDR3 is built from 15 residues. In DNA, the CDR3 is TGCAGCGTAGATTGGGGGACACAGGGGGATAATGAGCAGTTCTTC. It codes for CSVDWGTQGDNEQFF.